The rows below give T cell receptor beta chains drawn from one sample of a study of shared clonotypes between healthy human individuals. Assay: immunoSEQ multiplex PCR; the TCRdb copy retains only in-frame clones and omits some. The repertoire has about 480,000 clones, 60% to 80% of them found once; the top ten carry around 13%. The sequenced sample was PBMCs. All receptors derive from a woman between 40 and 55 years old in good health. Some clones in this sample may be carry-over from other donors' samples. Each CDR3 is given with its conserved first and last residue. The D gene is left open where the match is weak. Clone size is given for some rows only: seen once, a few or many times, or a class if the clone is expanded.

v_call,j_call,d_call,clone_size,cdr3_aa,cdr3_nt
TRBV5-4,TRBJ2-1,TRBD2,few,CASSLRMGEGNNEQFF,TGTGCCAGCAGCTTGCGGATGGGGGAGGGAAACAATGAGCAGTTCTTC
TRBV2,TRBJ2-1,TRBD2,.,CASRLASSYNEQFF,TGTGCCAGCAGACTAGCGTCTAGTTACAATGAGCAGTTCTTC
TRBV4-1,TRBJ2-3,.,once,CASRGSGTDTQYF,TGCGCCAGCAGGGGTAGCGGCACAGATACGCAGTATTTT
TRBV5-1,TRBJ2-7,.,once,CASSLGQGAVDEQYF,TGCGCCAGCAGCTTGGGTCAGGGAGCTGTGGACGAGCAGTACTTC
TRBV19,TRBJ2-1,.,many,CASSMWRGGHNEQFF,TGTGCCAGTAGTATGTGGCGGGGAGGCCACAATGAGCAGTTCTTC
TRBV5-4,TRBJ2-6,.,.,CASSPDSSGANVLTF,TGTGCCAGCAGTCCGGACAGCTCTGGGGCCAACGTCCTGACTTTC
TRBV11-2,TRBJ2-3,.,.,CASSGEVQDTQYF,TGTGCCAGCTCCGGGGAGGTGCAAGATACGCAGTATTTT
TRBV6-5,TRBJ1-2,.,.,CASSYSGRANYGYTF,TGTGCCAGCAGTTACTCTGGGAGAGCTAACTATGGCTACACCTTC
TRBV11-3,TRBJ1-5,.,.,CASSLRASNQPQHF,TGTGCCAGCAGCTTGAGGGCTAGCAATCAGCCCCAGCATTTT
TRBV6-1,TRBJ2-3,TRBD2,.,CASSGLAGLADTQYF,TGTGCCAGCAGTGGACTAGCGGGGCTTGCAGATACGCAGTATTTT
TRBV7-2,TRBJ2-3,.,once,CASSLGANPSTDTQYF,TGTGCCAGCAGCTTAGGCGCCAACCCTAGCACAGATACGCAGTATTTT
TRBV4-1,TRBJ2-5,.,.,CASSRPGTTNQETQYF,TGCGCCAGCAGCCGACCCGGGACCACCAACCAAGAGACCCAGTACTTC
TRBV15,TRBJ2-5,.,.,CATSRQQESQETQYF,TGTGCCACCAGCAGACAGCAAGAGTCCCAAGAGACCCAGTACTTC
TRBV4-3,TRBJ2-1,TRBD2,.,CASSHSEAGGGRNEQFF,TGCGCCAGCAGCCATTCCGAAGCGGGAGGCGGTCGCAATGAGCAGTTCTTC
TRBV4-1,TRBJ1-2,.,few,CASTRMGGTGYTF,TGCGCCAGCACCCGTATGGGGGGTACTGGCTACACCTTC
TRBV28,TRBJ1-1,TRBD1,.,CASSGTGGGTEAFF,TGTGCCAGCAGCGGGACAGGAGGCGGCACTGAAGCTTTCTTT
TRBV6-5,TRBJ1-5,.,few,CASSLGRNQPQHF,TGTGCCAGCAGTTTGGGTCGTAATCAGCCCCAGCATTTT
TRBV2,TRBJ1-2,TRBD1,.,CASRRTGGNYGYTF,TGTGCCAGCAGGAGGACAGGGGGCAACTATGGCTACACCTTC
TRBV11-2,TRBJ2-7,TRBD2,.,CASSLGGLAGTYEQYF,TGTGCCAGCAGCTTAGGAGGACTAGCGGGAACCTACGAGCAGTACTTC
TRBV9,TRBJ2-3,TRBD2,.,CASRGLYTDTQYF,TGTGCCAGCAGGGGACTATACACAGATACGCAGTATTTT
TRBV7-9,TRBJ2-1,.,.,CASSLGRINEQFF,TGTGCCAGCAGCTTAGGGCGGATTAATGAGCAGTTCTTC
TRBV9,TRBJ1-2,.,many,CASSATMGSNYGYTF,TGTGCCAGCAGCGCGACAATGGGGAGTAACTATGGCTACACCTTC
TRBV6-1,TRBJ1-2,.,.,CASSPEINYGYTF,TGTGCCAGCAGCCCCGAAATTAACTATGGCTACACCTTC
TRBV5-8,TRBJ2-1,TRBD2,.,CASSITGTRRNEQFF,TGTGCCAGCAGCATTACCGGGACTAGACGAAATGAGCAGTTCTTC
TRBV28,TRBJ2-7,TRBD2,.,CASSFSVAGSYEQYF,TGTGCCAGCAGTTTTTCAGTAGCGGGCTCCTACGAGCAGTACTTC
TRBV14,TRBJ2-7,TRBD1,.,CASSQGTGGGYEQYF,TGTGCCAGCAGCCAAGGGACAGGGGGAGGCTACGAGCAGTACTTC
TRBV18,TRBJ2-7,TRBD1,once,CASSPTGQTNYEQYF,TGTGCCAGCTCACCAACGGGACAGACCAACTACGAGCAGTACTTC
TRBV21-1,TRBJ2-7,.,few,CASKPSGGPYEQYF,TGTGCCAGCAAACCCTCAGGGGGCCCCTACGAGCAGTACTTC
TRBV5-1,TRBJ1-2,TRBD1,.,CASSPGTADGYTF,TGCGCCAGCAGCCCCGGGACAGCGGACGGCTACACCTTC
TRBV27,TRBJ2-6,TRBD1,few,CASSYSTGGSSGANVLTF,TGTGCCAGCAGCTATAGTACAGGGGGATCTTCTGGGGCCAACGTCCTGACTTTC
TRBV5-1,TRBJ1-2,.,.,CASSPTRDYGYTF,TGCGCCAGCAGCCCCACCCGGGACTATGGCTACACCTTC
TRBV4-3,TRBJ2-7,TRBD1,.,CASSPPGQGREQYF,TGCGCCAGCAGCCCACCGGGACAGGGACGCGAGCAGTACTTC
TRBV5-4,TRBJ2-5,.,many,CASSQEGNGETQYF,TGTGCCAGCAGCCAAGAGGGAAACGGGGAGACCCAGTACTTC
TRBV29-1,TRBJ1-3,.,.,CSVDSAGAGNTIYF,TGCAGCGTTGACTCGGCAGGGGCTGGAAACACCATATATTTT
TRBV28,TRBJ2-7,.,.,CASSLGGGRYEQYF,TGTGCCAGCAGTTTAGGAGGTGGGCGTTACGAGCAGTACTTC
TRBV10-1,TRBJ2-7,.,.,CASSVVNNQGQEQYF,TGCGCCAGCAGTGTGGTGAATAATCAGGGGCAGGAGCAGTACTTC
TRBV28,TRBJ2-3,.,.,CASSFVGSTDTQYF,TGTGCCAGCAGTTTCGTCGGGAGCACAGATACGCAGTATTTT
TRBV29-1,TRBJ2-7,TRBD2,.,CSVGSGSSYEQYF,TGCAGCGTTGGTAGCGGGAGCTCCTACGAGCAGTACTTC
TRBV30,TRBJ1-2,.,.,CAWSATGVGYTF,TGTGCCTGGAGTGCGACAGGTGTTGGCTACACCTTC
TRBV28,TRBJ1-4,.,once,CASSLVGAHEKLFF,TGTGCCAGCAGTTTGGTGGGGGCGCATGAAAAACTGTTTTTT
TRBV6-1,TRBJ1-2,.,once,CASSEAQANYGYTF,TGTGCCAGCAGTGAAGCGCAAGCTAACTATGGCTACACCTTC
TRBV7-2,TRBJ1-5,.,.,CASSSDSFSNQPQHF,TGTGCCAGCAGCTCGGACAGCTTTAGTAATCAGCCCCAGCATTTT
TRBV28,TRBJ2-7,TRBD2,few,CASSLVLAGHEQYF,TGTGCCAGCAGTTTAGTATTAGCGGGTCACGAGCAGTACTTC
TRBV4-3,TRBJ1-2,TRBD1,.,CASSQDPGRGLVYGYTF,TGCGCCAGCAGCCAAGATCCGGGCAGGGGGCTTGTCTATGGCTACACCTTC
TRBV2,TRBJ2-4,TRBD1,many,CASSRDRAKNIQYF,TGTGCCAGCTCCCGTGACAGGGCGAAAAACATTCAGTACTTC
TRBV28,TRBJ1-2,TRBD1,.,CASRWTGLKGYTF,TGTGCCAGCAGATGGACAGGTTTAAAGGGCTACACCTTC
TRBV7-2,TRBJ2-7,TRBD2,.,CASSNPGTSGGGGIHEQYF,TGTGCCAGCAGCAATCCCGGGACTAGCGGGGGAGGGGGAATCCACGAGCAGTACTTC
TRBV7-6,TRBJ2-7,.,many,CASSLEGWAYEQYF,TGTGCCAGCAGCTTAGAGGGCTGGGCCTACGAGCAGTACTTC
TRBV9,TRBJ2-7,.,once,CASSVTSRANRYEQYF,TGTGCCAGCAGCGTAACCTCCAGGGCTAACCGGTACGAGCAGTACTTC
TRBV19,TRBJ1-3,.,.,CASRPVSSGNTIYF,TGTGCCAGCCGCCCAGTGAGCTCTGGAAACACCATATATTTT
TRBV19,TRBJ2-3,.,few,CASRLERASTDTQYF,TGTGCCAGTAGACTAGAGCGGGCTAGCACAGATACGCAGTATTTT
TRBV20-1,TRBJ2-7,.,.,CSASAGHEQYF,TGCAGTGCTAGCGCGGGCCACGAGCAGTACTTC
TRBV20-1,TRBJ2-7,.,.,CSAPRQDEQYF,TGCAGTGCTCCGCGACAGGACGAGCAGTACTTC
TRBV7-9,TRBJ2-5,.,.,CASSQDLRSWYF,TGTGCCAGCAGCCAGGACTTGCGCTCCTGGTACTTC
TRBV18,TRBJ2-7,.,once,CASSQNDPEQYF,TGTGCCAGCTCACAAAACGACCCCGAGCAGTACTTC
TRBV6-6,TRBJ2-5,.,.,CASSYGRTQETQYF,TGTGCCAGCAGTTACGGACGGACCCAAGAGACCCAGTACTTC